This TCR beta chain was observed in a study of T-cell reconstitution after alpha-beta-depleted transplantation in children (dated by TCRdb to 2016 to 2017). As for the study more broadly: T-cell immune reconstitution after TCRalphabeta/CD19-depleted allogeneic hematopoietic cell transplantation in children was quantitatively tracked in the study by means of TCR repertoire profiling. What the work shows at the level of the full study, not this receptor alone: The apparently early alphabetaT-cell count recovery about two months after transplant was reportedly dependent on only several hundred rapidly expanded clones derived from non-depleted graft cells. In some patients, the high TCRbeta diversity seen at day 60 was put down to recipient T cells and intrathymic progenitors that had survived conditioning. Over subsequent months, a decline in hyperexpanded clone frequencies was noted, and after one year, T-cell counts and TCRbeta diversity were mostly ascribed to newly produced T cells.

Library preparation used PCR. The sample was run on an Illumina HiSeq 2500. TCR libraries were prepared with molecular barcoding, using unique molecular identifiers to normalize TCRbeta repertoire quantification. Using fastp at Q25 and MiXCR, TCRdb reprocessed the public reads and kept productive beta chains. Each CDR3 protein gets just one entry, which takes the most common genes and DNA from the rows behind it. In this sample the table shows over 450,000 distinct CDR3 sequences, over 9.5% of which occur a single time. 2% to 2.5% of the sample is in the top ten clones. CDR1 LNHDA and CDR2 SQIVND are derived from the germline V gene (reference sequence). From the cysteine through the phenylalanine, the CDR3 covers 15 amino acids. Just the 45-base CDR3 DNA is kept, in frame starting at base 1. V drops 6 bases and J drops 4 bases, leaving 16 bases in between. The treatment or condition label for this specimen denotes: allogeneic hematopoietic cell transplantation with graft depleted of TCRalphabeta T cells and CD19 B cells. TCRalphabeta/CD19-depleted allogeneic hematopoietic cell grafts were given to the transplant recipients, all of whom were children.

This clonotype was counted many times. Its antigen is unknown. No much larger clone is present one base from it, and per-base qualities are unavailable. The chain is assembled from TRBV19 and TRBJ1-5; no confident D gene assignment can be made. The TCR was taken from a child aged 2 to 10 with inherited bone marrow failure, due to receive a stem cell transplant. The sequencing used PBMCs, collected before TCRalphabeta/CD19-depleted stem cell transplant. The DNA is TGTGCCAGTAGCCCCAGGTCTGGGGTTAATCAGCCCCAGCATTTT. It encodes CASSPRSGVNQPQHF. Outside the CDR3, residues come from the reference TRBV19 and TRBJ1-5 proteins, so the full variable domain is: DGGITQSPKYLFRKEGQNVTLSCEQNLNHDAMYWYRQDPGQGLRLIYYSQIVNDFQKGDIAEGYSVSREKKESFPLTVTSAQKNPTAFYLCASSPRSGVNQPQHFGDGTRLSIL.